A single sample is the source of the 28 T cell receptor beta chains below, sequenced in a study of T cells in Graves' hyperthyroidism and ophthalmopathy. Amplified TCR beta CDR3 regions derived from RNA transcripts. Carried out on the TCR CDR3, a first-round RT-PCR used the HTBI primer set. From the multiplex PCR reads, TCRdb called clonotypes with MiXCR, one entry per CDR3 protein. In the table there are a few hundred thousand distinct CDR3 sequences, over 20% of which are singletons. Sequencing was done on a sample of blood. These receptors all stem from a woman in her forties or fifties with Graves' hyperthyroidism.

This chain links TRBV27 with TRBJ2-3, with 10 bases aligning to TRBD1. CDR1 and CDR2 from the germline V gene are MNHEY and SMNVEV (reference sequence). Losses at the gene ends were 8 bases for V and 6 bases for J; bases not matched to a gene: 11. CDR3 length equals 15 residues. CDR3 region: CASGEPTGGHDTQYF. The CDR3 nucleotides read TGTGCCAGCGGTGAGCCGACAGGGGGCCATGATACGCAGTATTTT.

This clonotype came up a few times. In DNA form, the CDR3 reads TGTGCCTGGAGTGTTGACAGGTTCCATGGCTACACCTTC. As protein: CAWSVDRFHGYTF. J is TRBJ1-2 and V is TRBV30; tentative D call: TRBD1 (6 bases). CDR1 and CDR2 (germline): GTSNPN, SVGIG (reference sequence). V gave up 0 bases and J gave up 6 bases, with 11 bases separating them. This CDR3 has 13 amino acids.

This clonotype was observed at least ten times. The rearrangement uses TRBV7-2 and TRBJ2-1, with TRBD2 as a possible D gene (6 bases). The CDR3 is made up of 20 amino acids. The V gene lost 1 base and the J gene lost 0 bases, with 22 bases spanning the gap. The germline V gene has CDR1 SGHTA and CDR2 FQGNSA. This CDR3 reads CASSLVWGVTVGSSYNEQFF. Here the CDR3 DNA reads TGTGCCAGCAGCTTAGTCTGGGGAGTTACGGTCGGGAGCTCCTACAATGAGCAGTTCTTC.

In its sample, this clonotype was seen many times. V is TRBV18 and J is TRBJ2-1, with 11 bases aligning to TRBD1. The J segment lost 9 bases and the V segment lost 4 bases, leaving 2 bases of the junction unmatched. This CDR3 is built from 13 residues. Germline assignment: CDR1 KGHSH and CDR2 LQKENI. For the CDR3, the DNA is TGTGCCAGCTCACGGACAGGGGGCCTTGAGCAGTTCTTC. This sequence encodes CASSRTGGLEQFF.

This clonotype came up many times. The chain combines TRBV12-3 or TRBV12-4 with TRBJ2-6; D may match TRBD1 or TRBD2 (6 bases each). CDR3 size: 17 residues. The V end lost 6 bases, the J end lost 0 bases, and 15 bases lay between the germline ends. This CDR3 reads CASRAGGRSSGANVLTF. The CDR3 nucleotides read TGTGCCAGCAGGGCCGGGGGCCGATCCTCTGGGGCCAACGTCCTGACTTTC.

In its sample, this clonotype was seen many times. This chain connects TRBV24-1 to TRBJ2-3; 7 nucleotides align to TRBD1. Unmatched junction bases numbered 5, after V lost 1 base and J lost 2 bases. Germline CDR1 is KGHDR and CDR2 is SFDVKD. The CDR3 is 16 residues long. In DNA form, the CDR3 reads TGTGCCACCAGTGATTTCAGACAGGGTTTCACAGATACGCAGTATTTT. Translation gives CATSDFRQGFTDTQYF.

This clonotype was counted at least ten times. The chain carries TRBV20-1 and TRBJ1-2; D call uncertain. The germline V gene encodes CDR1 DFQATT and CDR2 SNEGSKA (reference sequence). The length of the CDR3 is 12 residues. V shed 2 bases and J shed 8 bases, with 12 bases lying between them. The CDR3 nucleotides read TGCAGTGCTAGACCTAAGGGTCGAGGCTACACCTTC. Amino acids: CSARPKGRGYTF.

Note on this clonotype: A much larger clonotype is one base distant, so this may be a read error. This rearrangement joins TRBV12-3 or TRBV12-4 to TRBJ2-2; D possibly corresponds to TRBD2 (5 bases). CDR3 length: 15 residues. The CDR3 here is CASSLAGLNTGEPFF. The CDR3 DNA reads TGTGCCAGCAGTTTAGCGGGCCTAAACACCGGGGAGCCGTTTTTT.

This clonotype has at least ten counts. The rearrangement links TRBV11-2 to TRBJ2-7; D perhaps matches TRBD1 (6 bases). This CDR3 comprises 13 residues. The V gene's germline CDR1 is SGHAT and CDR2 FQNNGV. V was trimmed by 6 bases and J by 6 bases, leaving 15 bases between them. The CDR3 is CASRSNRVVEQYF. The CDR3 DNA reads TGTGCCAGCAGGTCGAACAGGGTTGTCGAGCAGTACTTC. The variable domain in full, with the rest retrieved from reference TRBV11-2 and TRBJ2-7, is EAGVAQSPRYKIIEKRQSVAFWCNPISGHATLYWYQQILGQGPKLLIQFQNNGVVDDSQLPKDRFSAERLKGVDSTLKIQPAKLEDSAVYLCASRSNRVVEQYFGPGTRLTVT.

This clonotype was seen ten or more times. This chain links TRBV7-9 with TRBJ1-2; D is unresolved. CDR1 and CDR2 from the germline V gene are SEHNR and FQNEAQ (reference sequence). The CDR3 totals 12 residues. Trimming shortened V by 8 bases and J by 6 bases, and 13 bases separated the two germline ends. The CDR3 DNA is TGTGCCAGCTACCCCCCGGAAGATGGCTACACCTTC. This encodes CASYPPEDGYTF. The full variable domain, its missing parts supplied by reference TRBV7-9 and TRBJ1-2, is DTGVSQNPRHKITKRGQNVTFRCDPISEHNRLYWYRQTLGQGPEFLTYFQNEAQLEKSRLLSDRFSAERPKGSFSTLEIQRTEQGDSAMYLCASYPPEDGYTFGSGTRLTVV.

The V gene is TRBV20-1, the J gene TRBJ2-5; D perhaps matches TRBD1 (6 bases). V was cut by 3 bases and J by 5 bases, with 10 bases left in between. Germline V gene sequence: CDR1 DFQATT, CDR2 SNEGSKA (reference sequence). The CDR3 loop spans 12 amino acids. The CDR3: CSARDGQETQYF. In DNA form, the CDR3 reads TGCAGTGCTAGGGACGGACAGGAGACCCAGTACTTC.

This clonotype occurred many times. This chain joins TRBV28 and TRBJ2-3; perhaps TRBD1 as D (6 bases). The CDR3 has 13 residues. Trimming took off 4 bases at V and 5 bases at J, with 10 bases between the two ends. Germline CDR1 reads MDHEN; CDR2 reads SYDVKM. The CDR3 spells CASSSSRGDTQYF. DNA for the CDR3: TGTGCCAGCAGTTCTTCCAGGGGAGATACGCAGTATTTT.

This clonotype has at least ten counts. The chain combines TRBV7-2 with TRBJ2-4; 8 bases align to TRBD1. This CDR3 has 16 amino acids. CDR1 SGHTA and CDR2 FQGNSA come from the germline V gene. J lost 3 bases, V lost 0 bases, and 4 bases had no gene match. DNA of the CDR3: TGTGCCAGCAGCTTAGCCTCGACAGGGGTCAAAAACATTCAGTACTTC. Translating it yields CASSLASTGVKNIQYF.

This clonotype was found many times. V usage is TRBV20-1 and J usage is TRBJ2-7, with 13 bases lining up with TRBD2. This CDR3 region has 16 residues. J was trimmed by 5 bases and V by 3 bases; bases with no gene match: 10. The germline gives CDR1 DFQATT, CDR2 SNEGSKA (reference sequence). CDR3 coding DNA: TGCAGTGCTAGCGGACTAGCGGGAGAATCCTACCACGAGCAGTACTTC. Translated, it gives CSASGLAGESYHEQYF.

The chain combines TRBV6-1 with TRBJ1-4; 8 bases align to TRBD1. The germline CDR1 and CDR2 sequences are MNHNS and SASEGT. The CDR3 is 16 residues long. V lost 6 bases, J lost 0 bases, and 6 bases stayed unmatched. The DNA of the CDR3 is TGTGCCAGCAGCTTGGGACAGGTCTCAACTAATGAAAAACTGTTTTTT. The encoded protein is CASSLGQVSTNEKLFF.

The chain carries TRBV6-1 and TRBJ1-5, with 11 bases identical to TRBD1. The trim removed 6 bases at V and 6 bases at J, leaving 4 bases unmatched. Germline V CDR1 and CDR2: MNHNS, SASEGT. The CDR3 loop spans 14 amino acids. CDR3 amino acids: CASRPGQGVQPQHF. CDR3 coding DNA: TGTGCCAGCAGACCGGGACAGGGGGTTCAGCCCCAGCATTTT.

This rearrangement joins TRBV18 to TRBJ2-7; D call uncertain. V gave up 4 bases and J gave up 4 bases, with 11 bases separating them. This CDR3 comprises 13 residues. Looked up from germline, CDR1 is KGHSH and CDR2 is LQKENI. The CDR3, as DNA: TGTGCCAGCTCACTCCAATCTCATTACGAGCAGTACTTC. It yields the protein CASSLQSHYEQYF.

The chain is built from TRBV28 and TRBJ1-1; D is uncertain. Trimming took off 9 bases at V and 7 bases at J, with 21 bases between the two ends. Germline lookup yields CDR1 MDHEN and CDR2 SYDVKM. CDR3 length equals 14 residues. CDR3 residues: CASVGPGLLREAFF. Written as DNA, the CDR3 is TGTGCCAGTGTGGGCCCGGGGTTGCTCCGTGAAGCTTTCTTT.

This clonotype was recorded many times. This chain joins TRBV6-1 and TRBJ2-3; 9 bases line up with TRBD1. The CDR3 extends over 17 amino acids. The junction had 11 bases not matched to a gene; V was cut back by 5 bases and J by 2 bases. Per the germline V gene, CDR1 is MNHNS and CDR2 is SASEGT. The CDR3 sequence: CASSLGQGKVLTDTQYF. The CDR3 coding sequence is TGTGCCAGCAGTTTAGGACAGGGGAAGGTCCTCACAGATACGCAGTATTTT.

This clonotype has more than one count but fewer than ten. The J gene is TRBJ1-2, the V gene TRBV20-1; D remains ambiguous. Germline-derived CDR1 and CDR2 are DFQATT and SNEGSKA (reference sequence). V was clipped by 4 bases and J by 0 bases, with 12 bases between them. This CDR3 region has 14 residues. This CDR3 reads CSATRQLANYGYTF. DNA for the CDR3: TGCAGTGCTACGCGGCAACTAGCTAACTATGGCTACACCTTC.

This clonotype was detected only a few times. The rearrangement joins TRBV7-2 to TRBJ2-2; D not resolved. Per the germline V gene, CDR1 is SGHTA and CDR2 is FQGNSA. The ends were cut back, 2 bases at V and 4 bases at J, with 8 bases in the middle. The CDR3 runs to 14 residues. CDR3 sequence reads: CASSLSDFTGELFF. Here the CDR3 DNA reads TGTGCCAGCAGCTTAAGCGACTTCACCGGGGAGCTGTTTTTT.

This clonotype has ten or more counts. J is TRBJ2-1 and V is TRBV7-3; D is unresolved. The CDR3 has 15 residues. V was cut by 5 bases and J by 0 bases, with 11 bases left in between. Looked up from germline, CDR1 is SGHTA and CDR2 is FQGTGA. The DNA for the CDR3 is TGTGCCAGCAGCCCCGTTTTGAGCTCCTACAATGAGCAGTTCTTC. Amino acids: CASSPVLSSYNEQFF.

About this clonotype: A much larger clone lies one base from this, so it may be a read error. This chain joins TRBV6-2 or TRBV6-3 and TRBJ1-1; D not resolved. The CDR3 is 15 amino acids. Trimming removed 2 bases at V and 4 bases at J, with 14 bases between. Germline V lookup: CDR1 MNHEY, CDR2 SVGEGT. In DNA, the CDR3 is TGTGCCAGCAGTTACGCGACCAAAATGGTCACTGAAGCTTTCTTT. It encodes CASSYATKMVTEAFF.

There are many counts of this clonotype. The chain employs TRBV5-1 and TRBJ1-2; 8 bases map to TRBD1. The CDR3 has 13 residues. J gave up 8 bases and V 5 bases, and 8 bases lay outside the gene matches. Germline V gene sequence: CDR1 SGHRS, CDR2 YFSETQ. DNA of the CDR3: TGCGCCAGCAGTAATACAGGGGGTTTAGGCTACACCTTC. Protein sequence: CASSNTGGLGYTF. The variable domain in full, with the rest retrieved from reference TRBV5-1 and TRBJ1-2, is KAGVTQTPRYLIKTRGQQVTLSCSPISGHRSVSWYQQTPGQGLQFLFEYFSETQRNKGNFPGRFSGRQFSNSRSEMNVSTLELGDSALYLCASSNTGGLGYTFGSGTRLTVV.

In this sample, this clonotype turned up a few times. The rearrangement links TRBV7-2 to TRBJ2-6; D uncertain. V lost 3 bases and J 1 base, leaving 13 bases between the germline ends. The CDR3 has 17 residues. Germline loops: CDR1 SGHTA, CDR2 FQGNSA. CDR3 loop: CASSLAATRSGANVLTF. The CDR3 nucleotides are TGTGCCAGCAGCTTGGCTGCTACGAGGTCTGGGGCCAACGTCCTGACTTTC.

In the case of this clonotype: A read error is possible here, since a much larger clone lies one base away. The CDR3 region is CASSGLRGSYEQYF. The CDR3 DNA sequence: TGTGCCAGCAGTGGACTTAGGGGATCCTACGAGCAGTACTTC. The chain has TRBV6-1 and TRBJ2-7, with D possibly matching TRBD1 (5 bases). The CDR3 totals 14 residues. CDR1 is MNHNS, CDR2 SASEGT, per germline. V was trimmed by 4 bases and J by 1 base, leaving 11 bases between them.

There are many counts of this clonotype. This chain uses TRBV20-1 with TRBJ1-1; no clear D. This CDR3 is built from 11 residues. The V gene's germline CDR1 is DFQATT and CDR2 SNEGSKA (reference sequence). Trimming stripped 4 bases from V and 1 base from J, with 4 bases between. In DNA form, the CDR3 reads TGCAGTGCTACGAAGAACACTGAAGCTTTCTTT. It is translated as CSATKNTEAFF.

In this sample, this clonotype turned up many times. The chain joins TRBV2 to TRBJ1-1, with D possibly matching TRBD1 (6 bases). Trimming shortened V by 2 bases and J by 4 bases, and 14 bases separated the two germline ends. CDR3 length: 15 amino acids. From germline, CDR1 is SNHLY and CDR2 FYNNEI. CDR3 loop: CASSEMKGGGTEAFF. In DNA, the CDR3 is TGTGCCAGCAGTGAAATGAAGGGAGGGGGCACTGAAGCTTTCTTT.